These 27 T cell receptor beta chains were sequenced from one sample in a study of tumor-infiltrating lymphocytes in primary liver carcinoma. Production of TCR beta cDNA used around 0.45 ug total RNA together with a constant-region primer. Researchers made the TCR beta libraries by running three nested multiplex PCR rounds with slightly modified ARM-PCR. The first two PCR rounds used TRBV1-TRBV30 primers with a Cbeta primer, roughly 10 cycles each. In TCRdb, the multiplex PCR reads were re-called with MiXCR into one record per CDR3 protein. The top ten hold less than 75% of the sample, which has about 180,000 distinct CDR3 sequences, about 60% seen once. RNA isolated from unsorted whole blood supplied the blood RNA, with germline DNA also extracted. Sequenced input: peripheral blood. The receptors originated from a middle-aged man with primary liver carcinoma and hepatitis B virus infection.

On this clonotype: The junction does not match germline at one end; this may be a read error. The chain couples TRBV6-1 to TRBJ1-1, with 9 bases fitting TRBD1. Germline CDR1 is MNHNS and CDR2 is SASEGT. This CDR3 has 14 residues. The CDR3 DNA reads TGTGCCAGCAACGATAGGACAGGGGCCCCTGAAGCTCTCTTT. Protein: CASNDRTGAPEALF.

The CDR3 reads CASSAAQGLNNEQFF. In DNA, the CDR3 is TGTGCCAGCAGTGCTGCTCAGGGTCTGAATAATGAGCAGTTCTTC. The genes are TRBV6-1 and TRBJ2-1; a weak D match, TRBD1 (5 bases). The CDR3 length is 15 residues. Germline assignment: CDR1 MNHNS and CDR2 SASEGT. Trimming shortened V by 4 bases and J by 7 bases, and 17 bases separated the two germline ends.

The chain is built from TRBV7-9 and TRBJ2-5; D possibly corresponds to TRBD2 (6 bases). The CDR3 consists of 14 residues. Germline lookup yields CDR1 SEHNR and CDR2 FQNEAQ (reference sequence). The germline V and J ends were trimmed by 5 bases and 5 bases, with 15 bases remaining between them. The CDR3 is CASSPSRDSETQYF. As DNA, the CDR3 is TGTGCCAGCAGCCCGTCCCGGGACTCCGAGACCCAGTACTTC.

The CDR3 spells CASSYSILAGGSSYNEQYF. The CDR3 DNA follows: TGTGCCAGCAGTTACTCGATATTAGCGGGAGGAAGCTCTTACAATGAGCAGTACTTC. This sequence joins TRBV6-5 and TRBJ2-7; 10 bases agree with TRBD2. The germline CDR1 and CDR2 sequences are MNHEY and SVGAGI. The CDR3 is made up of 19 amino acids. With 0 bases clipped from V and 7 bases from J, the junction kept 18 bases outside the gene matches.

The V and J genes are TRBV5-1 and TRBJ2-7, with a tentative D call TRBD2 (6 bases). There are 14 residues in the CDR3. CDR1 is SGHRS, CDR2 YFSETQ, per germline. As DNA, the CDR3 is TGCACAAGCAGCTTTGCCGGCGGGACCCACGAGCAGTACTTC. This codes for CTSSFAGGTHEQYF. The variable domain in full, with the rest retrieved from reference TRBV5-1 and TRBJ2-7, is KAGVTQTPRYLIKTRGQQVTLSCSPISGHRSVSWYQQTPGQGLQFLFEYFSETQRNKGNFPGRFSGRQFSNSRSEMNVSTLELGDSALYLCTSSFAGGTHEQYFGPGTRLTVT.

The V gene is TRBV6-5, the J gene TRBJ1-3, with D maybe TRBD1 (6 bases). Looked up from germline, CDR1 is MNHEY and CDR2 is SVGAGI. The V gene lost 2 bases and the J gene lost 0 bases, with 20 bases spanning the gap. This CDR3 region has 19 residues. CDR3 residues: CASSYRTGTKPFSGNTIYF. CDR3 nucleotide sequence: TGTGCCAGCAGTTACCGAACCGGGACAAAGCCTTTCTCTGGAAACACCATATATTTT.

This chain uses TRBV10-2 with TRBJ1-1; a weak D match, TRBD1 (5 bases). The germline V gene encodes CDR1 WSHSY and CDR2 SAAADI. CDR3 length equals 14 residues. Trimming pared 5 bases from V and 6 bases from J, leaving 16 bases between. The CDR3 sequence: CASSSGWRDAEAFF. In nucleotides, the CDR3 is TGCGCCAGCAGTTCTGGTTGGAGGGACGCTGAAGCTTTCTTT.

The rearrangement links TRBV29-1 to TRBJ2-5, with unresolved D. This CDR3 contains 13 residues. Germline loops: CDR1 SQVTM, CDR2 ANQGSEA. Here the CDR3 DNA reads TGCGGCGCTGACTGGGGAAACGGAGAGACCCAGTACTTC. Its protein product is CGADWGNGETQYF.

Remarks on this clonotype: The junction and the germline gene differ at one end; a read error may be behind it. The CDR3 region has the DNA TGTGCCAGCAGCCGAGGAGTACCAGCGGGATCCTCGGGGCAAGAGAACCAGTACTTC. Translated, it gives CASSRGVPAGSSGQENQYF. The chain couples TRBV11-2 to TRBJ2-5; TRBD2 matches 7 bases. The germline CDR1 and CDR2 sequences are SGHAT and FQNNGV. The CDR3 length is 19 residues.

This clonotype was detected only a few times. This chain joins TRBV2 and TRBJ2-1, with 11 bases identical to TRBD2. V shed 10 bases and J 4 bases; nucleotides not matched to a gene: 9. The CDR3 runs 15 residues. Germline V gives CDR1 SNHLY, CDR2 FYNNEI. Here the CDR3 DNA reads TGTGCCATCAGGACCGGGACTAGCGGTTACAATGAGCAGTTCTTC. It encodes CAIRTGTSGYNEQFF.

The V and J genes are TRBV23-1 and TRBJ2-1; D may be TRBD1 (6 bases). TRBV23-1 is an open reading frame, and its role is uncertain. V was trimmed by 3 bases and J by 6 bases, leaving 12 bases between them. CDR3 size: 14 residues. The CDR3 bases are TGCGCCAGCAGTCAGACTCCCAGGGGCAATGAGCAGTTCTTC. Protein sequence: CASSQTPRGNEQFF.

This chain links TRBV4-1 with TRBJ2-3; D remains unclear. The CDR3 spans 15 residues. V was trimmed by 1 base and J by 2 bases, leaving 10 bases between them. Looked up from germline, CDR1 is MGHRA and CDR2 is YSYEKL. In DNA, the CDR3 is TGCGCCAGCAGCCAAGTTGGCGGCCCCACAGATACGCAGTATTTT. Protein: CASSQVGGPTDTQYF.

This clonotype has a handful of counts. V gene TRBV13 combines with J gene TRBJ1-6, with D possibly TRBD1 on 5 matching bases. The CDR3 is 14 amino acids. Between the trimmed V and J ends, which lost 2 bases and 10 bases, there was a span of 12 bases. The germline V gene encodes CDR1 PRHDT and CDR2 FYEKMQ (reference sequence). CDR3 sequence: CASSLHARGSPLHF. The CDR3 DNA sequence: TGTGCCAGCAGCTTACACGCGAGGGGATCACCCCTCCACTTT.

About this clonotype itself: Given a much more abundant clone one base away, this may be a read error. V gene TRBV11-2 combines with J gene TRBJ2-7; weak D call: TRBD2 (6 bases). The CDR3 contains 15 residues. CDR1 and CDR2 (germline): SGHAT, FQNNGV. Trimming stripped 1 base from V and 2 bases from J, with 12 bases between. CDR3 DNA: TGTGCCAGCAGCTTAGGAGAGCCGGGGGCCTACGAGCAGTACTTC. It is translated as CASSLGEPGAYEQYF.

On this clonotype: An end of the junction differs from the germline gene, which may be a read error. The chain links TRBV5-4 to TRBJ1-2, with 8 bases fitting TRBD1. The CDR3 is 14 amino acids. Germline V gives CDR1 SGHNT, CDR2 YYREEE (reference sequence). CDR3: CASSSTSQGDGYTF. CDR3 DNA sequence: TGTGCGAGCAGCTCCACCTCACAGGGGGATGGCTACACCTTC.

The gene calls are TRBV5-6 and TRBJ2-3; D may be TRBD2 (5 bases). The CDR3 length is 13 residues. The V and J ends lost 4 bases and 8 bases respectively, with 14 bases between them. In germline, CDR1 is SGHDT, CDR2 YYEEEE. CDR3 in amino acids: CASSPDGEVTQYF. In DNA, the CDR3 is TGTGCCAGCAGCCCGGACGGGGAAGTTACGCAGTATTTT.

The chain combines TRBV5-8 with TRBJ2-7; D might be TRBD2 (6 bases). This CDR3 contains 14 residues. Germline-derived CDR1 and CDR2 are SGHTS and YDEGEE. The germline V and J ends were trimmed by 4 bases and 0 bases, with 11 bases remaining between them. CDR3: CASSGRSSSYEQYF. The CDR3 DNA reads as TGTGCCAGCAGCGGGAGGTCGAGCTCCTACGAGCAGTACTTC.

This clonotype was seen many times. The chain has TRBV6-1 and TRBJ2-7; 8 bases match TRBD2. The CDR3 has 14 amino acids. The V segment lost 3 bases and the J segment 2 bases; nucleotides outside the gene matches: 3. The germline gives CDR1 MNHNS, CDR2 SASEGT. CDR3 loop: CASSEREVAYEQYF. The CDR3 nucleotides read TGTGCCAGCAGTGAGCGGGAGGTAGCCTACGAGCAGTACTTC.

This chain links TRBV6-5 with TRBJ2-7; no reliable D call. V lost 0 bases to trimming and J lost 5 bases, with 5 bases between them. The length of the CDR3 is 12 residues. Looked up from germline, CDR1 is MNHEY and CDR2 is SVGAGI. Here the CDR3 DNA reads TGTGCCAGCAGTTACTCGCTTCACGAGCAGTACTTC. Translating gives CASSYSLHEQYF.

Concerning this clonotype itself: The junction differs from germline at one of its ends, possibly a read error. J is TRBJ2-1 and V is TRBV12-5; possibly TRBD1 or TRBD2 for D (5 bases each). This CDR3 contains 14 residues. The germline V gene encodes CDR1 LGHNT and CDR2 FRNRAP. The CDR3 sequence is CASGFDTRGNERFF. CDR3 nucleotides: TGTGCTAGTGGTTTCGATACTAGGGGAAATGAGCGGTTCTTC.

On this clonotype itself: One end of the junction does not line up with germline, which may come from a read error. Written as DNA, the CDR3 is TGCGCTAGCAGCCTGGGACTAGCGGGAGAAGTTGACAATCAGCAGTTCTTC. Translating gives CASSLGLAGEVDNQQFF. This chain uses TRBV11-1 with TRBJ2-1; 14 bases line up with TRBD2. CDR1 SGHAT and CDR2 FQDESV come from the germline V gene (reference sequence). The CDR3 covers 17 residues.

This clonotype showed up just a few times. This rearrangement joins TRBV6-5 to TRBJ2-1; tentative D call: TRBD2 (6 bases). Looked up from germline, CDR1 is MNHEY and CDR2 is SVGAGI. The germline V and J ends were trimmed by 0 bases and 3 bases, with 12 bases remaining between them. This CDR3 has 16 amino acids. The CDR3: CASSYSGGDYYNEQFF. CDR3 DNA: TGTGCCAGCAGTTACTCGGGCGGGGATTACTACAATGAGCAGTTCTTC.

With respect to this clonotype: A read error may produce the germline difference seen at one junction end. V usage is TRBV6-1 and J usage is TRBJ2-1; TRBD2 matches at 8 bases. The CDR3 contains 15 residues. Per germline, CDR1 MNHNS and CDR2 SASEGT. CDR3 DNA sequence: TGTGCCAGCCGCAGCGGGAGTTTCGCCTACAATGGGCAGTTCTTC. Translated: CASRSGSFAYNGQFF.

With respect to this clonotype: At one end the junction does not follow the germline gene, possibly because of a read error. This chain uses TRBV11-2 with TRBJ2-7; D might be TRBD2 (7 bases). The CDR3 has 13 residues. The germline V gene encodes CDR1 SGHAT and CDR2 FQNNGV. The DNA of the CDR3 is TGTGCCAGCACCTGGGGGGGACAAAACGAGCAGTATTTC. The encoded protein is CASTWGGQNEQYF.

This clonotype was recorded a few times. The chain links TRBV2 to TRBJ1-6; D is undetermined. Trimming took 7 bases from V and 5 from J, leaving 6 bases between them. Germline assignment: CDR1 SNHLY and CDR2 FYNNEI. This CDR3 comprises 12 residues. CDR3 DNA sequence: TGTGCCAGCAAACAGAATAATTCACCCCTCCACTTT. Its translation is CASKQNNSPLHF.

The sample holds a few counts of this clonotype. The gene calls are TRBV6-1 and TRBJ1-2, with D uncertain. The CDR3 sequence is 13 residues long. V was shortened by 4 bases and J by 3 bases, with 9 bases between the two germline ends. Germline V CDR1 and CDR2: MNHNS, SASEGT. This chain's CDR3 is CASSVDIDYGYTF. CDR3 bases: TGTGCCAGCAGTGTTGACATCGACTATGGCTACACCTTC.

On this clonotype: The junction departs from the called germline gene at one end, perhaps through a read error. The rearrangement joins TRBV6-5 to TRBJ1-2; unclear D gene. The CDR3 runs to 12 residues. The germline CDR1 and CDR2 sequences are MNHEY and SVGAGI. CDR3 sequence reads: CASSSPVGGYTF. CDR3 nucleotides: TGTGCCAGTAGTTCCCCCGTGGGGGGCTACACCTTC.